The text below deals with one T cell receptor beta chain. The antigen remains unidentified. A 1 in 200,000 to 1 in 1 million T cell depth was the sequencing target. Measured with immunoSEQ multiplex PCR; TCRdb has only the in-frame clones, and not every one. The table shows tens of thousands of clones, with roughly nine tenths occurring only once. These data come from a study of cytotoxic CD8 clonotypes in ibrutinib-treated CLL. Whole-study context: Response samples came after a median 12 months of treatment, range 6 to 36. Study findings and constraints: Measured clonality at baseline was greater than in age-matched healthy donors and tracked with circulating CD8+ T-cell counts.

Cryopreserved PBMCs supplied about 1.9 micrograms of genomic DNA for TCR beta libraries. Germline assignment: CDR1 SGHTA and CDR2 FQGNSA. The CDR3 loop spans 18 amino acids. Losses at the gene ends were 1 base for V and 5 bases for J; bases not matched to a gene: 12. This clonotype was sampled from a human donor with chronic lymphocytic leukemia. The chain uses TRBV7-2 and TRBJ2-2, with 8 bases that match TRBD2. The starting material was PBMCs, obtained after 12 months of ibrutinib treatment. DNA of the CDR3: TGTGCCAGCAGCTTAGGATTACGGAGCGGGAGATCGACCGGGGAGCTGTTTTTT. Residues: CASSLGLRSGRSTGELFF. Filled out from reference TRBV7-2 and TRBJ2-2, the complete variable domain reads GAGVSQSPSNKVTEKGKDVELRCDPISGHTALYWYRQSLGQGLEFLIYFQGNSAPDKSGLPSDRFSAERTGGSVSTLTIQRTQQEDSAVYLCASSLGLRSGRSTGELFFGEGSRLTVL.